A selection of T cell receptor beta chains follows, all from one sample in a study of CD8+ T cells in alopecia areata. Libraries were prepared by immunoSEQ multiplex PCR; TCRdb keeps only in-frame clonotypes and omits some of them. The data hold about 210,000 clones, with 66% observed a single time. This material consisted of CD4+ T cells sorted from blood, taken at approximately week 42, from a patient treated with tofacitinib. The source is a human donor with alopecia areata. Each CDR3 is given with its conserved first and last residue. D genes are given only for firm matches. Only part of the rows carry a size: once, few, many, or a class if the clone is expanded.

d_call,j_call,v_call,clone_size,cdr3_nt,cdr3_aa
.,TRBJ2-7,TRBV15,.,TGTGCCACCAGCACGGGTTACGAGCAGTACTTC,CATSTGYEQYF
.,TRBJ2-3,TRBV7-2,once,TGTGCCAGCAGCCTTCAGGTCACAGGGAGGGATACGCAGTATTTT,CASSLQVTGRDTQYF
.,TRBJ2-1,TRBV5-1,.,TGCGCCAGCAGCTTGGCCTCGGGGCCGTCCTACAATGAGCAGTTCTTC,CASSLASGPSYNEQFF
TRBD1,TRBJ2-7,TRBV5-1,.,TGCGCCAGCAGCCCCCAACAGGGGATCCACGAGCAGTACTTC,CASSPQQGIHEQYF
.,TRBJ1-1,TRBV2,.,TGTGCCAGCAGTCCCTTCGGGGAAACTGAAGCTTTCTTT,CASSPFGETEAFF
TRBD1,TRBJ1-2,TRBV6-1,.,TGTGCCAGCAGTGAACCGGGACAGGGTCATGGCTACACCTTC,CASSEPGQGHGYTF
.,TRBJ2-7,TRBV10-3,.,TGTGCCATCAGAAACAAGACAGGTTCCTACGAGCAGTACTTC,CAIRNKTGSYEQYF
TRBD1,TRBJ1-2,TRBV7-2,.,TGTGCCAGCAGCTTTCCCCCCCGGACAGGGGGGAAGGTTGCTTATGGCTACACCTTC,CASSFPPRTGGKVAYGYTF
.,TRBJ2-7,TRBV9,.,TGTGCCAGCAGCCCCACTCAGGGAGGAACATACGAGCAGTACTTC,CASSPTQGGTYEQYF
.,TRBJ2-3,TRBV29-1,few,TGCAGCGTTGTGGAGGGGACAGATACGCAGTATTTT,CSVVEGTDTQYF
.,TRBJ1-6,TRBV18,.,TGTGCCAGCTCACCAACATTCGGACGAGAATCACCCCTCCACTTT,CASSPTFGRESPLHF
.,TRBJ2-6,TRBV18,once,TGTGCCAGCTCACATGGGGCCAACGTCCTGACTTTC,CASSHGANVLTF
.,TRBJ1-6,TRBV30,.,TGTGCCTGGACCCAAACAGGGATAAATTCACCCCTCCACTTT,CAWTQTGINSPLHF
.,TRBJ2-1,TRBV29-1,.,TGCAGCGGACGAGGAAACAATGAGCAGTTCTTC,CSGRGNNEQFF
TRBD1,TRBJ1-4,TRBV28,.,TGTGCCAGTGCTATGATGACAGGGCGTACTGAAAAACTGTTTTTT,CASAMMTGRTEKLFF
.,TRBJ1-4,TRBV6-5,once,TGTGCCAGCAGTTACGGTGGAGGAGGAGTGGGTGAAAAACTGTTTTTT,CASSYGGGGVGEKLFF
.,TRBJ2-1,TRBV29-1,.,TGCAGCGTTGAAGAGACCTATGAACAGTTCTTC,CSVEETYEQFF
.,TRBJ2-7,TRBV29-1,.,TGCAGCGTTGAAGATCATTCAGGGCAGCAGTACTTC,CSVEDHSGQQYF
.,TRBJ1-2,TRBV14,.,TGTGCCAGCAGCCTGGGACCGAATATAAACTATGGCTACACCTTC,CASSLGPNINYGYTF
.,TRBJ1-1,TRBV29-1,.,TGCAGCGTTGAACGGCCGGGGACGAACACTGAAGCTTTCTTT,CSVERPGTNTEAFF
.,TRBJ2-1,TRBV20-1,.,TGCAGTGCTAGAGAAGGGGCTACCCAGTTCTTC,CSAREGATQFF
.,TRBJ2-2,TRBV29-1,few,TGCAGCGCTATGCTATTCGGACAGACAATTGGCACCGGGGAGCTGTTTTTT,CSAMLFGQTIGTGELFF
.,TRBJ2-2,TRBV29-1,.,TGCAGCGCAACACGGACCTCCGGGGAGCTGTTTTTT,CSATRTSGELFF
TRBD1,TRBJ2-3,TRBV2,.,TGTGCCAGCAGTGTAGAGGGGGCCACAGATACGCAGTATTTT,CASSVEGATDTQYF